The clone carrying this TCR beta chain was seen a few times. The CDR3 spans 19 residues. Looked up from germline, CDR1 is SGHTA and CDR2 is FQGNSA. V was pared by 5 bases and J by 6 bases, with 20 bases of the junction left unmatched. This record belongs to a study of blood T cell repertoires in COVID-19. In the source study's methods: Nucleated cell counts were estimated from reference gene primer amplification. TCRdb's table, derived via immunoSEQ multiplex PCR, lists solely in-frame clones and lacks some. The DNA was the basis for D and trimming; V, J and clone size are from that table. Among a few hundred thousand clones, roughly 82% were seen once, and the ten largest hold approximately 2%.

This chain links TRBV7-2 with TRBJ2-1, with TRBD2 matching over 9 bases. This receptor was taken from a man aged 35-49 years who had recovered from COVID-19. Input material: peripheral blood. CDR3 coding DNA: TGTGCCAGCAGCCCCCCTCCGCTAGCGGGAACACCCAACTTCAATGAGCAGTTCTTC. It yields the protein CASSPPPLAGTPNFNEQFF.